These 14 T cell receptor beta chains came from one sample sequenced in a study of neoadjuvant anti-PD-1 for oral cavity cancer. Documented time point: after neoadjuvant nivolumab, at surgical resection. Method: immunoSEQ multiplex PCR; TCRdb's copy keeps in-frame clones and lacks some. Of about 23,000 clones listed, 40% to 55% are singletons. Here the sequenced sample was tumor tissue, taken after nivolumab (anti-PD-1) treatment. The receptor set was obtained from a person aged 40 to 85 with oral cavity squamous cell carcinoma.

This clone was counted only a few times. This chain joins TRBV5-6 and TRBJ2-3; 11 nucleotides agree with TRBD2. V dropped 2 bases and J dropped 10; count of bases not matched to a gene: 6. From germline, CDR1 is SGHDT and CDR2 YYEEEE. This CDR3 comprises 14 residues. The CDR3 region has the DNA TGTGCCAGCAGCTTAGGGACTAGCGGCCACCCGCAGTATTTT. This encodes CASSLGTSGHPQYF.

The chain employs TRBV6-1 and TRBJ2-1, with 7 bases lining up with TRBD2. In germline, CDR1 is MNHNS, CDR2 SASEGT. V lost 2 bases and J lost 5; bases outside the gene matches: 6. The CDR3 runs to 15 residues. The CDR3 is CASSERGVGNNEQFF. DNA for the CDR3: TGTGCCAGCAGTGAACGGGGGGTCGGGAACAATGAGCAGTTCTTC.

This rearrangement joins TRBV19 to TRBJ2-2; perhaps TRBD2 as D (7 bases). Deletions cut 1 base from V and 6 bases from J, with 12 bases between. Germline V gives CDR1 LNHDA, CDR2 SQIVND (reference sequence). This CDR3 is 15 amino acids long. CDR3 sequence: CASSIVGGAAGELFF. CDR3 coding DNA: TGTGCCAGTAGTATAGTTGGGGGGGCAGCCGGGGAGCTGTTTTTT.

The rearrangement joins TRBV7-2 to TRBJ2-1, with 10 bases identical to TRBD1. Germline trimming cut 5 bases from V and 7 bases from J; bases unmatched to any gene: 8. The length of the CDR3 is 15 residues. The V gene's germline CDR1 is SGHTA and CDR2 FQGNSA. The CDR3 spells CASSTTTGGWNEQFF. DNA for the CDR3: TGTGCCAGCAGCACGACGACAGGGGGCTGGAATGAGCAGTTCTTC.

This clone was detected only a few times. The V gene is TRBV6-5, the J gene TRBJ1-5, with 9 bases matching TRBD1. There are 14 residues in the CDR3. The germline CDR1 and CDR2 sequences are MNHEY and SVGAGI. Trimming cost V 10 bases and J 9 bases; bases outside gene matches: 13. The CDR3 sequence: CATADRGESRPQHF. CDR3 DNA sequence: TGTGCCACCGCGGACAGGGGTGAGAGTCGGCCCCAGCATTTT.

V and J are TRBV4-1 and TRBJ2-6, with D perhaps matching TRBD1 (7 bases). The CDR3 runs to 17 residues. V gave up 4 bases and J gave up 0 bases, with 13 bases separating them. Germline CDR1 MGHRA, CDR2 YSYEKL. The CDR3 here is CASSPGGMSSGANVLTF. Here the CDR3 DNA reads TGCGCCAGCAGCCCAGGGGGGATGAGCTCTGGGGCCAACGTCCTGACTTTC.

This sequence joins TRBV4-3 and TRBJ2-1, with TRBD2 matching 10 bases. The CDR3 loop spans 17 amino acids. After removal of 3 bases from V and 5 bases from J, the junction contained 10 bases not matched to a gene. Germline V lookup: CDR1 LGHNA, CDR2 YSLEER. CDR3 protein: CASSQVGTSDLDNEQFF. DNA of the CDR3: TGCGCCAGCAGCCAGGTCGGGACTAGCGATCTCGACAATGAGCAGTTCTTC.

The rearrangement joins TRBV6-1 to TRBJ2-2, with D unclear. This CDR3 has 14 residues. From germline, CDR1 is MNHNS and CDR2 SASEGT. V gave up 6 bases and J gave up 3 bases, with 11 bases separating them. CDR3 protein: CASRQLVHTGELFF. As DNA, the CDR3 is TGTGCCAGCAGACAGCTGGTGCACACCGGGGAGCTGTTTTTT.

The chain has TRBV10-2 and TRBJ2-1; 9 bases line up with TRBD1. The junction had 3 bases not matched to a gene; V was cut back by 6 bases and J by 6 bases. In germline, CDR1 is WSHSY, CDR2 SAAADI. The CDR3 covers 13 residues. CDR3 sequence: CASRPTGGNEQFF. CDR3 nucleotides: TGCGCCAGCAGACCGACAGGGGGCAATGAGCAGTTCTTC.

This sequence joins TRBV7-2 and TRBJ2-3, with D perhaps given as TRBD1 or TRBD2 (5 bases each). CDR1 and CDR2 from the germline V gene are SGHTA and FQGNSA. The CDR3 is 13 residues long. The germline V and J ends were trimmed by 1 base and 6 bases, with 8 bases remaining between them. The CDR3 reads CASSLGDGDTQYF. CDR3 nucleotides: TGTGCCAGCAGCTTAGGGGACGGGGATACGCAGTATTTT.

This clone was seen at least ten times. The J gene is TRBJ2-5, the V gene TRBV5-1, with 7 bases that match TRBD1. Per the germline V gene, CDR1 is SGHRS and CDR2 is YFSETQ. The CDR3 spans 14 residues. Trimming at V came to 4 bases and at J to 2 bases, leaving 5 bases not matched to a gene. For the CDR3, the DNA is TGCGCCAGCAGCCAGGGACAGCCACAAGAGACCCAGTACTTC. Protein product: CASSQGQPQETQYF.

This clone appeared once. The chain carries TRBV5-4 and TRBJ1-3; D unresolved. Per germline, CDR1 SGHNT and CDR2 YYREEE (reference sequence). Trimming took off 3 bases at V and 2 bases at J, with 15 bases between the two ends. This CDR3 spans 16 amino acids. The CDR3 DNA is TGTGCCAGCAGCTCCGCGGGCAGGATTCCTGGAAACACCATATATTTT. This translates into CASSSAGRIPGNTIYF.

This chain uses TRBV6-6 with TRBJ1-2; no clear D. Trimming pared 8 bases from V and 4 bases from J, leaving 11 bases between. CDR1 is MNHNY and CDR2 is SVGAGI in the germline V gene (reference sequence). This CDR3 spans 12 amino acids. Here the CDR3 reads CASLAGAYGYTF. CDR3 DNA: TGTGCCAGCTTAGCAGGAGCCTATGGCTACACCTTC.

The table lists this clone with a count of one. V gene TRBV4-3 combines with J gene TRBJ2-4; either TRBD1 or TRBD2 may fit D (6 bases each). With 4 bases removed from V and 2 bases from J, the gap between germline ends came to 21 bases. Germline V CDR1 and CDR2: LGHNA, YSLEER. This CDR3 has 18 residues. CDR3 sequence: CASSPVVIGGGTKNIQYF. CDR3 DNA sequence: TGCGCCAGCAGCCCCGTCGTTATCGGAGGGGGGACCAAAAACATTCAGTACTTC.